The sequence of this TCR beta chain was determined in a study of beta chain features in type 1 diabetes. Sorting of CD4+ naive, central memory, regulatory and stem cell-like memory cells was performed via CD45RO/CCR7/CD25/CD127/CD95/CD27. The germline V gene has CDR1 LNHNV and CDR2 YYDKDF (reference sequence). This CDR3 contains 15 residues. The V and J ends lost 0 bases and 8 bases respectively, with 14 bases between them. Expressed TCRB transcripts were sequenced after all isolated RNA was converted to cDNA. Method: immunoSEQ multiplex PCR; TCRdb's copy keeps in-frame clones and lacks some. The profile shows 900,000 or so clones, roughly a sixth of them singletons.

The genes are TRBV15 and TRBJ1-5, with D possibly being TRBD1 (5 bases). Sequenced: naive CD4+ T cells from blood. The origin of this receptor is a woman younger than 30 in good health. As DNA, the CDR3 is TGTGCCACCAGCAGAGATTCGGTTAGACAGAAGCCCCAGCATTTT. Its protein product is CATSRDSVRQKPQHF.